This section outlines one T cell receptor (beta chain) sequence together with its context. What it binds is not known. This sample is part of a study of CD8+CD57+ T cells in acquired aplastic anemia. Overall study findings and caveats: The same twenty-nine CD8+ CDR3 sequences occurred in patients and in controls.

This CDR3 comprises 11 residues. Germline CDR1 SNHLY, CDR2 FYNNEI. The V end lost 11 bases, the J end lost 3 bases, and 10 bases lay between the germline ends. CD8+CD57+ cell expansion, shown by flow cytometry, had occurred in the patients selected for sequencing. Investigators profiled TCR beta VDJ and CDR3 from genomic DNA template. Using its own MiXCR run on the reads, TCRdb lists one record per CDR3 protein. The sample has around 430,000 distinct CDR3 sequences, approximately 32% seen once. This receptor was identified in a human donor with aplastic anemia. The sequencing input was sorted CD4+, CD8+, or CD8+CD57+ T cells (not recorded which) from PBMCs. The J gene is TRBJ1-1, the V gene TRBV2; weak D call: TRBD1 (6 bases). The CDR3 here is CAWNRDTEAFF. CDR3 nucleotides: TGTGCCTGGAACAGGGACACTGAAGCTTTCTTT. Combining the CDR3 with reference TRBV2 and TRBJ1-1 gives the whole variable domain EPEVTQTPSHQVTQMGQEVILRCVPISNHLYFYWYRQILGQKVEFLVSFYNNEISEKSEIFDDQFSVERPDGSNFTLKIRSTKLEDSAMYFCAWNRDTEAFFGQGTRLTVV.